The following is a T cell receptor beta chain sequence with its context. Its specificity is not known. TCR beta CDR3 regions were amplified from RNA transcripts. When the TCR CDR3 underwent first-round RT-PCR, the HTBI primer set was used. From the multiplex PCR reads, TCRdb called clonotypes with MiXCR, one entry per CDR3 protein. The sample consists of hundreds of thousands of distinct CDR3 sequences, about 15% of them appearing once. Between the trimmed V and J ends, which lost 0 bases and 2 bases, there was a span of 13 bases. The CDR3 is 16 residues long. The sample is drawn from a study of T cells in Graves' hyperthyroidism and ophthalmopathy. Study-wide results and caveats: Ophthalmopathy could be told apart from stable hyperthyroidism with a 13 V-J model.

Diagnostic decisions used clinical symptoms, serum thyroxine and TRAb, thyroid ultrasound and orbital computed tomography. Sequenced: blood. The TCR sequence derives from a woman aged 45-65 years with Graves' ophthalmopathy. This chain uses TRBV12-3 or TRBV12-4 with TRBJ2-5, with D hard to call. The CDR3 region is CASSLAVTDRQETQYF. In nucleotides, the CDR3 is TGTGCCAGCAGTTTAGCCGTTACAGACCGGCAAGAGACCCAGTACTTC.